The clone carrying this TCR beta chain occurred a few times. Its antigen is not known. These data belong to a study of a mutant IDH1 vaccine in newly diagnosed glioma. Turning to the study itself: Patients previously underwent radiotherapy, temozolomide, or both, and most underwent both. Study-wide results and caveats: Vaccination elicited immune responses in roughly 93% of patients. Pseudoprogression seemed unrelated to changes in top peripheral T cell clonotypes.

The sample's time point: week 11, during vaccination. Alongside topical imiquimod, each dose of vaccine comprised 300 ug of mutant IDH1 20-mer peptide. Sequencing was performed with immunoSEQ multiplex PCR; in TCRdb, only in-frame clones are kept and a portion is missing. The sample lists 110,000 or so clones; roughly 88% were seen once. The CDR3 is made up of 13 amino acids. Germline CDR1 and CDR2: SGHNT and YENEEA. The ends were cut back, 5 bases at V and 8 bases at J, with 10 bases in the middle. Sequencing was performed on PBMCs, taken from a glioma patient whose treatment included an IDH1 peptide vaccine. The sequence was collected from a woman aged 45-65 years with glioma. The rearrangement joins TRBV11-3 to TRBJ1-6; D not certain. CDR3 coding DNA: TGTGCCAGCAGCCGGTATTTCGATTCACCCCTCCACTTT. As protein: CASSRYFDSPLHF.